Listed below are T cell receptor beta chains from one sample, sequenced in a study of blood T cell repertoires in COVID-19. Data came from immunoSEQ multiplex PCR; TCRdb stores just in-frame clones and leaves some out. Here the sample spans approximately 76,000 clones, about 83% being singletons. The sequencing sample was made of peripheral blood. These receptors were obtained from a man aged 25-45 years with acute or convalescent COVID-19. CDR3s include the opening cysteine and the closing phenylalanine or tryptophan.

>TRBV30|TRBJ2-3
CAWGFGGSTDTQYF
>TRBV23-1|TRBJ1-1
CASSPSGSRGSGEYTEAFF
>TRBV29-1|TRBJ2-1
CSALKLRNNEQFF
>TRBV12-3/TRBV12-4|TRBJ1-4
CASSLNRNEKLFF
>TRBV18|TRBJ1-1
CASSPTQPLNTEAFF
>TRBV7-2|TRBJ2-1
CASSTHPPGKNEQFF
>TRBV3-1/TRBV3-2|TRBJ1-1
CASSPTGRTEAFF
>TRBV7-2|TRBJ1-2
CASSHPSAANYGYTF
>TRBV5-8|TRBJ2-1
CASSLAREEFF
>TRBV2|TRBJ1-1
CASSPGTGTNTEAFF
>TRBV11-1|TRBJ2-5
CASSFPTGPGTQYF
>TRBV28|TRBJ1-2
CASSLLQGARGYTF
>TRBV4-1|TRBJ2-5
CASSQAGTGTWETQYF
>TRBV5-1|TRBJ2-4
CASSLDRGNIQYF
>TRBV3-1/TRBV3-2|TRBJ2-5
CASSYSLRETQYF
>TRBV7-2|TRBJ2-3
CASSLGLYTDTQYF
>TRBV5-1|TRBJ2-3
CASSLASDTQYF
>TRBV18|TRBJ2-1
CASSHTSGSSNEQFF
>TRBV19|TRBJ2-4
CASSIDFQGIQYF
>TRBV10-3|TRBJ2-1
CAITRTGEGYNEQFF
>TRBV3-1/TRBV3-2|TRBJ1-2
CASSDRGLRDRYTF
>TRBV4-1|TRBJ2-2
CASSQESGRYDGELFF
>TRBV15|TRBJ2-2
CATSRVAAGGELFF
>TRBV5-8|TRBJ1-5
CASSSGTGALGSQPQHF
>TRBV3-1/TRBV3-2|TRBJ1-2
CASSLPGYGYTF
>TRBV11-2|TRBJ2-3
CASSLGSQRATDTQYF
>TRBV7-8|TRBJ2-4
CASSSQRGIQYF
>TRBV27|TRBJ2-3
CASSVAGITDTQYF
>TRBV28|TRBJ1-6
CASSLFFERSSSPLHF
>TRBV19|TRBJ1-6
CASADMLNSPLHF
>TRBV20-1|TRBJ2-7
CSVRPSYEQYF
>TRBV7-2|TRBJ1-2
CASSLGGGGGYGYTF
>TRBV7-2|TRBJ2-3
CASSRTGLDTQYF
>TRBV5-1|TRBJ1-1
CASSLGMGQGNTEAFF
>TRBV4-3|TRBJ2-7
CASSQDTTGREQYF
>TRBV6-5|TRBJ2-1
CASKISGETYNEQFF
>TRBV10-3|TRBJ1-2
CAISESVGVGYTF
>TRBV13|TRBJ2-7
CASSEIAGPSYEQYF
>TRBV29-1|TRBJ2-6
CSVAGTVSSGANVLTF
>TRBV2|TRBJ1-6
CASSPLGGTNSPLHF
>TRBV4-2|TRBJ2-7
CASSQDLLAVSYEQYF
>TRBV5-1|TRBJ2-1
CASSEEYNEQFF
>TRBV2|TRBJ1-6
CASSRWGQGVENSPLHF
>TRBV3-1/TRBV3-2|TRBJ1-4
CASSGGGTTNEKLFF
>TRBV2|TRBJ2-1
CASSLDRGRYDEQFF
>TRBV10-1|TRBJ2-7
CASSRGLAGAHEQYF
>TRBV2|TRBJ2-7
CASSELGTGNSYEQYF
>TRBV27|TRBJ2-2
CASSFLAGREGGELFF
>TRBV4-1|TRBJ2-3
CASSQAMLGAIPTQYF
>TRBV6-5|TRBJ2-5
CASSYFSDRQETQYF
>TRBV5-1|TRBJ1-6
CASSLSKGGLNSPLHF
>TRBV6-5|TRBJ2-7
CASRVSQGRNEQYF
>TRBV10-1|TRBJ2-3
CASSTTSGSSADTQYF
>TRBV7-9|TRBJ2-5
CASSSGPRRGAETQYF